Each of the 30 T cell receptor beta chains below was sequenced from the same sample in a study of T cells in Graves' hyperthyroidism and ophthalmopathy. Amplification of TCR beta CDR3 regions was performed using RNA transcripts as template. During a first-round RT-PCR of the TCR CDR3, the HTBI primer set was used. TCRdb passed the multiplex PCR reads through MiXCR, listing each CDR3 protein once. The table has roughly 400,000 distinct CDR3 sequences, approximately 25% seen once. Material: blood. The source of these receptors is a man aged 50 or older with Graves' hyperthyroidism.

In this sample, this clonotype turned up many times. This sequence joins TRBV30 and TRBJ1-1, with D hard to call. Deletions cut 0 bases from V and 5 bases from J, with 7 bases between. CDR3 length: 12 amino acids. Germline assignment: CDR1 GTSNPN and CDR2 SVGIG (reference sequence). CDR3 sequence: CAWSVQGTEAFF. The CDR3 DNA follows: TGTGCCTGGAGTGTACAAGGAACTGAAGCTTTCTTT. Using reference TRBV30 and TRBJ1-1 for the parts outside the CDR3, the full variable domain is SQTIHQWPATLVQPVGSPLSLECTVEGTSNPNLYWYRQAAGRGLQLLFYSVGIGQISSEVPQNLSASRPQDRQFILSSKKLLLSDSGFYLCAWSVQGTEAFFGQGTRLTVV.

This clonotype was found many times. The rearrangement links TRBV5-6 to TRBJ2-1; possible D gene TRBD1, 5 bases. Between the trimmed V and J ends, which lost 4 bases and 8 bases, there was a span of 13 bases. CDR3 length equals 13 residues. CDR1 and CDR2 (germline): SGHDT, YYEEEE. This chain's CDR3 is CASSPQGNHEQFF. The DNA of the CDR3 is TGTGCCAGCAGCCCGCAGGGTAACCATGAGCAGTTCTTC.

CDR3 in DNA: TGTGCCAGCAGTGACGGGACAGGGGTCACAGATACGCAGTATTTT. Protein sequence: CASSDGTGVTDTQYF. The chain has TRBV6-1 and TRBJ2-3; 10 nucleotides agree with TRBD1. The CDR3 sequence is 15 residues long. CDR1 is MNHNS and CDR2 is SASEGT in the germline V gene. After removal of 3 bases from V and 2 bases from J, the junction contained 2 bases not matched to a gene.

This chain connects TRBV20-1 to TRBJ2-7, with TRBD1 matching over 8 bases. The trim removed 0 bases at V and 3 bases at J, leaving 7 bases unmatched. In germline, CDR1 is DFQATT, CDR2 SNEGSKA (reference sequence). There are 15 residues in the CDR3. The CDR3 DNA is TGCAGTGCTAGAGATGGGTTTGGGACAGGCTACGAGCAGTACTTC. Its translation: CSARDGFGTGYEQYF.

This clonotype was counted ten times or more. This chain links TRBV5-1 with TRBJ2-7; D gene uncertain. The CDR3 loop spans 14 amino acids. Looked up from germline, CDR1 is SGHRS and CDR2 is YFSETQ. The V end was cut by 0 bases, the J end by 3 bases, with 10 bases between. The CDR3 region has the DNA TGCGCCAGCAGCTTGGGTGGAGAACTCTACGAGCAGTACTTC. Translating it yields CASSLGGELYEQYF.

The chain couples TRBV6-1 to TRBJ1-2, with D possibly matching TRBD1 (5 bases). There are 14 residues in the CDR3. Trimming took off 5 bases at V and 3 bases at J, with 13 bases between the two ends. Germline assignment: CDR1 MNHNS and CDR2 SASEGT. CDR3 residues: CASSITGFHYGYTF. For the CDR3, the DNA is TGTGCCAGCAGTATAACAGGTTTTCACTATGGCTACACCTTC.

The CDR3 DNA reads as TGTGCCAGCATAGGAGGCTCCTACGAGCAGTACTTC. Residues: CASIGGSYEQYF. The chain joins TRBV27 to TRBJ2-7; possibly TRBD2 for D (5 bases). V was clipped by 7 bases and J by 0 bases, with 7 bases between them. Looked up from germline, CDR1 is MNHEY and CDR2 is SMNVEV (reference sequence). The CDR3 is 12 residues long.

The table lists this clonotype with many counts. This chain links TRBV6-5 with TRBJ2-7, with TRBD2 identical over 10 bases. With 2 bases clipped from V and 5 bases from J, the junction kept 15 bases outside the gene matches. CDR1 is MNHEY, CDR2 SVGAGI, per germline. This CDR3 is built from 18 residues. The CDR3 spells CASSYQPRLAGVSHEQYF. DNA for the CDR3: TGTGCCAGCAGTTACCAACCGCGGCTAGCGGGAGTATCCCACGAGCAGTACTTC.

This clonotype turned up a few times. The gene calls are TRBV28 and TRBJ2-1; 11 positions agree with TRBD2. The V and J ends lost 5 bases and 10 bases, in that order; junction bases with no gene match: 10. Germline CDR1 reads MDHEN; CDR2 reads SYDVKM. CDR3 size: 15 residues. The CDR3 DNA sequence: TGTGCCAGCAGTCATCAACTAGCGGGAGTAAAAGAGCAGTTCTTC. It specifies CASSHQLAGVKEQFF.

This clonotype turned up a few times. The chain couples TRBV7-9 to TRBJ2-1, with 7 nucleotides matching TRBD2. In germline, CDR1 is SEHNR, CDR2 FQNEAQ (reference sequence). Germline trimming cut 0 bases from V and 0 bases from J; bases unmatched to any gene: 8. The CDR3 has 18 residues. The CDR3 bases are TGTGCCAGCAGCTTAGCGTTGACTAGCACCGACTCCTACAATGAGCAGTTCTTC. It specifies CASSLALTSTDSYNEQFF.

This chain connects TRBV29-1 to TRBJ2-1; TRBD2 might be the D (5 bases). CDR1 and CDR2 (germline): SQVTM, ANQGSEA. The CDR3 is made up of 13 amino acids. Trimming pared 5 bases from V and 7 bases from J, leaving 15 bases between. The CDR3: CSVRLVAFNEQFF. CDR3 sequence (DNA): TGCAGCGTTAGGTTAGTAGCGTTTAATGAGCAGTTCTTC.

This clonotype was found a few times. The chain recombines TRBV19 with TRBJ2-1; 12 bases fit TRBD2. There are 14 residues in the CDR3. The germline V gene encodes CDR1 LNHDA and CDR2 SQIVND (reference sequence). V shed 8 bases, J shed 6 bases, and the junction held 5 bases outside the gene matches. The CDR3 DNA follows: TGTGCCAGTGGATCACTAGCGGGAGGCAATGAGCAGTTCTTC. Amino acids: CASGSLAGGNEQFF.

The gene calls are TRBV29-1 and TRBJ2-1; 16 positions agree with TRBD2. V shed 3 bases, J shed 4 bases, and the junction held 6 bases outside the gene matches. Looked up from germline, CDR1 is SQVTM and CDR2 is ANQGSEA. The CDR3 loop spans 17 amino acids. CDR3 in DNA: TGCAGCGTTGATGGGACTAGCGGGAGGGGTGGGTACAATGAGCAGTTCTTC. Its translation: CSVDGTSGRGGYNEQFF.

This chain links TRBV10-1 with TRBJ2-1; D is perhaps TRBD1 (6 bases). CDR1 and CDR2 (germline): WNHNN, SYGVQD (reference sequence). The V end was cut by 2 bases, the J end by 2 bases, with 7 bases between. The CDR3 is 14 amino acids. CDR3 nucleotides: TGCGCCAGCAGTGAGCAGGGGCCCTACAATGAGCAGTTCTTC. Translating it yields CASSEQGPYNEQFF.

This CDR3 is CASSRDRGLNTEAFF. For the CDR3, the DNA is TGTGCCAGCAGTCGGGACAGGGGGCTGAACACTGAAGCTTTCTTT. V usage is TRBV28 and J usage is TRBJ1-1; 12 bases agree with TRBD1. V lost 5 bases, J lost 0 bases, and 1 base stayed unmatched. CDR1 is MDHEN, CDR2 SYDVKM, per germline. CDR3 size: 15 residues. Together with reference TRBV28 and TRBJ1-1, the CDR3 gives the full variable domain: DVKVTQSSRYLVKRTGEKVFLECVQDMDHENMFWYRQDPGLGLRLIYFSYDVKMKEKGDIPEGYSVSREKKERFSLILESASTNQTSMYLCASSRDRGLNTEAFFGQGTRLTVV.

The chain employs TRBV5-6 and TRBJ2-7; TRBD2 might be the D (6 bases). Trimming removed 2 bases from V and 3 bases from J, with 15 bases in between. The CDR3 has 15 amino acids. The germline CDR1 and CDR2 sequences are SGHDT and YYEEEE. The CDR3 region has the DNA TGTGCCAGCAGCTTATTTAGGGACTTACACTACGAGCAGTACTTC. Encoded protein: CASSLFRDLHYEQYF.

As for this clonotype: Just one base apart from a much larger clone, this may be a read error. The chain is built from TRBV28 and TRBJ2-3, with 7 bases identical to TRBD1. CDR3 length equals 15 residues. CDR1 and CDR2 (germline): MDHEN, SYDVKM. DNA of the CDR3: TGTGCCGGCAGTTTCTCAGGGGGAAGCACAGATACGCAGTATTTT. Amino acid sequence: CAGSFSGGSTDTQYF.

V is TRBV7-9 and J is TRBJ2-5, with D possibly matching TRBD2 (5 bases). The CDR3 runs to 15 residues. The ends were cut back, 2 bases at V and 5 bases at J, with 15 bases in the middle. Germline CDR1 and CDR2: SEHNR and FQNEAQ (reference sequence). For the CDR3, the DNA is TGTGCCAGCAGCTTAATTGGGTCAGGAGGCGAGACCCAGTACTTC. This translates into CASSLIGSGGETQYF.

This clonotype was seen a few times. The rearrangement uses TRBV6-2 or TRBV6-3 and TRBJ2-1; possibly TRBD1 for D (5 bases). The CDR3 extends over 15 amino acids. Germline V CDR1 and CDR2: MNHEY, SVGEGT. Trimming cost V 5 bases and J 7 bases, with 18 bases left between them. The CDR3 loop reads CASSAGSSQGNEQFF. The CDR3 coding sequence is TGTGCCAGCAGTGCCGGGTCATCCCAGGGAAATGAGCAGTTCTTC.

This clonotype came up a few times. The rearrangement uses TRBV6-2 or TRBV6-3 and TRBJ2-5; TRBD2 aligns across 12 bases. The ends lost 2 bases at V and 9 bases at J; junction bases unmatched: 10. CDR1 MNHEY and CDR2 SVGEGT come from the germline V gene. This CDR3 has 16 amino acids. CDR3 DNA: TGTGCCAGCAGTTACCAGTCGACTAGCGGGAGTGAGGCCCAGTACTTC. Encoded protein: CASSYQSTSGSEAQYF.

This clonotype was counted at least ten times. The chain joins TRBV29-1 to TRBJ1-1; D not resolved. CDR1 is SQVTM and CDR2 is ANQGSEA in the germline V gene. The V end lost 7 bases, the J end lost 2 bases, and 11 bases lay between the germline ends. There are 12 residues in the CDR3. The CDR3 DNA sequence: TGCAGCGCAAGGACGCAAAACACTGAAGCTTTCTTT. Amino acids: CSARTQNTEAFF.

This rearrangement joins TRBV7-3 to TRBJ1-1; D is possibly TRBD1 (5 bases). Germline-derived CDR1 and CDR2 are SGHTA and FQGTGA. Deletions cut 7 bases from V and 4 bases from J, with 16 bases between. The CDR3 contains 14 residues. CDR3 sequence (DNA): TGTGCCAGCAAGGAGGGGAGAGATGGCACTGAAGCTTTCTTT. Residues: CASKEGRDGTEAFF.

In DNA, the CDR3 is TGTGCCAGCAGCGGTAACGGACATAATAATGAAAAACTGTTTTTT. Its protein product is CASSGNGHNNEKLFF. The chain links TRBV9 to TRBJ1-4; weak D call: TRBD1 (5 bases). The CDR3 is made up of 15 amino acids. V dropped 3 bases and J dropped 4 bases, with 13 bases sitting between them. Germline V lookup: CDR1 SGDLS, CDR2 YYNGEE. Full variable domain (remainder filled in from reference TRBV9 and TRBJ1-4): DSGVTQTPKHLITATGQRVTLRCSPRSGDLSVYWYQQSLDQGLQFLIQYYNGEERAKGNILERFSAQQFPDLHSELNLSSLELGDSALYFCASSGNGHNNEKLFFGSGTQLSVL.

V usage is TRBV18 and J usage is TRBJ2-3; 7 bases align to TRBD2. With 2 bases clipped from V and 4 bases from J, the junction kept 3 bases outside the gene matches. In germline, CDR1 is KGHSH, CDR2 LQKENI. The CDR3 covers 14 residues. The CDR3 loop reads CASSPGGGSDTQYF. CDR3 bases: TGTGCCAGCTCACCAGGCGGGGGATCAGATACGCAGTATTTT.

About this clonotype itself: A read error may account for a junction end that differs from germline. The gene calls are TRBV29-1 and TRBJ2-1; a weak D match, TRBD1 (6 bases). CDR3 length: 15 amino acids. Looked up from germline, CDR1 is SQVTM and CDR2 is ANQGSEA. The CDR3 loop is CSVEGTHNSYNEQFF. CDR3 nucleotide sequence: TGCAGCGTCGAAGGGACACACAACTCCTACAATGAGCAGTTCTTC.

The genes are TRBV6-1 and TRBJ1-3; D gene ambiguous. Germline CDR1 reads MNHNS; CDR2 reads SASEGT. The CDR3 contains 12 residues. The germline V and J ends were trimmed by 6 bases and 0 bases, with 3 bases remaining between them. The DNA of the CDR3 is TGTGCCAGCAGAGGCTCTGGAAACACCATATATTTT. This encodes CASRGSGNTIYF.

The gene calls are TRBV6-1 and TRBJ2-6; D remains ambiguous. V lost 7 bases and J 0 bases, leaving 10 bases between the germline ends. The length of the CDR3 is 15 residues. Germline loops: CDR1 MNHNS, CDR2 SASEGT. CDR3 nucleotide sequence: TGTGCCAGCACCTTCGGCCTCTCTGGGGCCAACGTCCTGACTTTC. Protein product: CASTFGLSGANVLTF.

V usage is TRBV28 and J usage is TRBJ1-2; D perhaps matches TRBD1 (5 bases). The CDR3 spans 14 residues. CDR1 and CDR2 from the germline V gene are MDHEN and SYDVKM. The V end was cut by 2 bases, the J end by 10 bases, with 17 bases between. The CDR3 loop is CASSLGHVYDLYTF. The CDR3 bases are TGTGCCAGCAGTTTAGGACATGTCTATGACCTCTACACCTTC.

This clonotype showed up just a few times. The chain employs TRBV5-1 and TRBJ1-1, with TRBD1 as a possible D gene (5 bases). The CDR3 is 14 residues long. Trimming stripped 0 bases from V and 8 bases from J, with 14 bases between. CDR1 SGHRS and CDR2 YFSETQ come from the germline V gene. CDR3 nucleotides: TGCGCCAGCAGCTTGGCCGGGGGGGAGAACGAAGCTTTCTTT. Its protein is CASSLAGGENEAFF.

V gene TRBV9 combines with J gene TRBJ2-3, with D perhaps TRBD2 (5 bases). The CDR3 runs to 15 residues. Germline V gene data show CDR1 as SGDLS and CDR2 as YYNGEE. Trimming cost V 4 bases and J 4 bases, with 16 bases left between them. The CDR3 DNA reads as TGTGCCAGCAGCCCTGCCAGCACCGGGGCAGATACGCAGTATTTT. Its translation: CASSPASTGADTQYF.